The clone carrying this T cell receptor beta chain was detected a few times. The junction differs from germline at one of its ends, possibly a read error. Germline CDR1 and CDR2: SEHNR and FQNEAQ (reference sequence). CDR3 length equals 15 residues. The authors amplified TCR beta CDR3 regions from RNA transcripts. RT-PCR was first run with HTBI primers, then multiplex PCR in a second round. TCRdb redid the calling of the multiplex PCR reads with MiXCR, one entry per CDR3 protein. The sample shows 200,000 to 250,000 distinct CDR3 sequences, 45% of them seen only once. The study excluded patients with other autoimmune diseases, uncontrolled infections, pregnancy or lactation. The data are from a study of Graves' ophthalmopathy and Graves' hyperthyroidism.

The sequence was obtained from an adult man with Graves' ophthalmopathy. Sequenced: peripheral blood. V and J are TRBV7-9 and TRBJ1-6; D is possibly TRBD1 (5 bases). For the CDR3, the DNA is TGTGCCGGCAGCTTAAGTCGCAGGGATGGTTCACCCCTCCACTTT. Its translation is CAGSLSRRDGSPLHF.